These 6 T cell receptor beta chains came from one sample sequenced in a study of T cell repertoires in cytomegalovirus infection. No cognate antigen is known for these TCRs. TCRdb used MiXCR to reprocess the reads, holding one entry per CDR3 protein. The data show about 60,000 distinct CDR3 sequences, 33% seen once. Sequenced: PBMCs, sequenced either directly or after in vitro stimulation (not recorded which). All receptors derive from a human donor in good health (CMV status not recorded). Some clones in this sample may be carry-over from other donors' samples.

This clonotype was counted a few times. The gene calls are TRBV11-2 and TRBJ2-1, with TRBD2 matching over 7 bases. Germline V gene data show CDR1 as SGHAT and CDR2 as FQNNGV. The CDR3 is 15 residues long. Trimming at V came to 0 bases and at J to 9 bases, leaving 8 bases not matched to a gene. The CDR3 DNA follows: TGTGCCAGCAGCTTAGAACCGGGGGGTTGGAGTGAGCAGTTCTTC. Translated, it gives CASSLEPGGWSEQFF.

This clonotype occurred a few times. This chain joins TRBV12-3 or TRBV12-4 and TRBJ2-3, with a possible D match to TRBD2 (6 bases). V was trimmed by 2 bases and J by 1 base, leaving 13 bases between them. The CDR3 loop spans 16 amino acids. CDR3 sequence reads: CASSLSSGLRTDTQYF. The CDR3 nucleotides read TGTGCCAGCAGTTTAAGTTCTGGACTACGCACAGATACGCAGTATTTT.

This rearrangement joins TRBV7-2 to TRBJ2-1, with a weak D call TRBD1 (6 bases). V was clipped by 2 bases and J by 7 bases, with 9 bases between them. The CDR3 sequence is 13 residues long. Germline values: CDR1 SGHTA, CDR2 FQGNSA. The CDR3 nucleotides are TGTGCCAGCAGCTTATTCCAGGGGAATGAGCAGTTCTTC. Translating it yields CASSLFQGNEQFF.

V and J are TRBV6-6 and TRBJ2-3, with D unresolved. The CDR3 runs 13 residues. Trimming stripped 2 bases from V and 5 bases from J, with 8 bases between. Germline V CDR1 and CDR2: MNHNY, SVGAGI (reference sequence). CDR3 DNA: TGTGCCAGCAGTTACGGAGCTATAGATACGCAGTATTTT. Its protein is CASSYGAIDTQYF.

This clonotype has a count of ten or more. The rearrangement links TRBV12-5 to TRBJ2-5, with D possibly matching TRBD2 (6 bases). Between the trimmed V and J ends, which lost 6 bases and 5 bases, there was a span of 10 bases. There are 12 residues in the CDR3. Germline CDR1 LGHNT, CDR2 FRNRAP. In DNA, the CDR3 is TGTGCTAGTGGGGCGGAGGGGGAGACCCAGTACTTC. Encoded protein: CASGAEGETQYF.

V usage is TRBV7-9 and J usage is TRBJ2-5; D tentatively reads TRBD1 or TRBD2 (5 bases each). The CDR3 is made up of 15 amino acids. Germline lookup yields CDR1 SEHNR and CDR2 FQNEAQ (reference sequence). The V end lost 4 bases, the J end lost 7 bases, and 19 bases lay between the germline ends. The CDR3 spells CASSSPGPNLGTQYF. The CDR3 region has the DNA TGTGCCAGCAGCTCGCCGGGACCGAATCTAGGGACCCAGTACTTC.